The 27 T cell receptor beta chains given below trace back to one sample, sequenced in a study of T-cell memory formation after mild COVID-19. TCRdb reanalysed the 5' RACE reads using MiXCR and keeps one entry per CDR3 protein. The sample shows about 350,000 distinct CDR3 sequences, about an eighth of them seen only once. Sequences were obtained from PBMCs or a T cell subset sorted from them (not recorded which). These receptors were taken from a man between 18 and 35 years old who had mild COVID-19 (a few samples of this study predate the infection). Cell type and time point are not known.

The V call is TRBV21-1, the J call TRBJ2-1; no DNA check was done on the table's D call, TRBD1. TRBV21-1 is noted as a pseudogene. The CDR3 contains 14 residues. The CDR3 region has the DNA TGTGCCATCTACAGAGACAGGGTGAAAGGCGAGCAGTTCTTC. Its protein product is CAIYRDRVKGEQFF.

V is TRBV2 and J is TRBJ1-5; the D gene is possibly TRBD1 (5 bases). V lost 3 bases and J lost 3, with 9 bases in between. Germline V CDR1 and CDR2: SNHLY, FYNNEI. This CDR3 contains 14 residues. The CDR3 coding sequence is TGTGCCAGCAGTGAGCAAGGGGTCAATCAGCCCCAGCATTTT. It specifies CASSEQGVNQPQHF.

The chain is built from TRBV5-1 and TRBJ2-3; TRBD1 agrees at 7 bases. The CDR3 loop spans 15 amino acids. Germline loops: CDR1 SGHRS, CDR2 YFSETQ. The trim removed 4 bases at V and 0 bases at J, leaving 5 bases unmatched. The chain's CDR3 is CASSLGQASTDTQYF. The CDR3 DNA sequence: TGCGCCAGCAGCCTCGGACAGGCAAGCACAGATACGCAGTATTTT.

This clonotype was seen ten or more times. The chain joins TRBV5-1 to TRBJ2-5; 9 bases line up with TRBD1. V shed 6 bases and J 4 bases; nucleotides not matched to a gene: 10. Germline CDR1 reads SGHRS; CDR2 reads YFSETQ. The length of the CDR3 is 15 residues. The CDR3 nucleotides are TGCGCCAGCAAGGACCCACAGGGGGCTGGAGAGACCCAGTACTTC. Amino acid sequence: CASKDPQGAGETQYF.

The chain couples TRBV7-9 to TRBJ2-3; the D is unclear. CDR3 length: 16 amino acids. Deletions cut 4 bases from V and 2 bases from J, with 16 bases between. Germline V gene sequence: CDR1 SEHNR, CDR2 FQNEAQ (reference sequence). CDR3 sequence (DNA): TGTGCCAGCAGCTCGCGAGCCACTCTCCTCACAGATACGCAGTATTTT. Its translation: CASSSRATLLTDTQYF.

The CDR3 loop reads CASSTRLGTLEKLFF. Here the CDR3 DNA reads TGTGCCAGCAGTACCAGGCTAGGGACACTTGAAAAACTGTTTTTT. The chain is built from TRBV7-6 and TRBJ1-4; the D gene is possibly TRBD1 (6 bases). The length of the CDR3 is 15 residues. Germline V gene data show CDR1 as SGHVS and CDR2 as FNYEAQ. Trimming stripped 6 bases from V and 7 bases from J, with 18 bases between.

V is TRBV13 and J is TRBJ2-1; D unresolved. The CDR3 sequence is 13 residues long. Per the germline V gene, CDR1 is PRHDT and CDR2 is FYEKMQ (reference sequence). The V end lost 5 bases, the J end lost 7 bases, and 12 bases lay between the germline ends. CDR3 sequence: CASSHPLVNEQFF. The CDR3 DNA sequence: TGTGCCAGCAGCCATCCCCTGGTAAATGAGCAGTTCTTC.

A few counts support this clonotype. The CDR3 DNA follows: TGCGCCAGCAGCCCAACCGCCCTGACAGGGGCGAATGAGCAGTTCTTC. This codes for CASSPTALTGANEQFF. The rearrangement joins TRBV5-1 to TRBJ2-1; 8 bases are a match to TRBD1. The junction had 13 bases not matched to a gene; V was cut back by 4 bases and J by 7 bases. The germline gives CDR1 SGHRS, CDR2 YFSETQ. This CDR3 contains 16 residues.

This chain connects TRBV5-4 to TRBJ2-3; maybe TRBD2 (6 bases). Germline CDR1 is SGHNT and CDR2 is YYREEE (reference sequence). V dropped 4 bases and J dropped 0 bases, with 15 bases sitting between them. The CDR3 runs 16 residues. The CDR3: CASSPVAGISTDTQYF. In DNA form, the CDR3 reads TGTGCCAGCAGCCCTGTCGCGGGGATTAGCACAGATACGCAGTATTTT.

This clonotype was counted a few times. V is TRBV4-1 and J is TRBJ1-3; D remains ambiguous. The CDR3 length is 16 residues. The ends were cut back, 0 bases at V and 4 bases at J, with 13 bases in the middle. The germline CDR1 and CDR2 sequences are MGHRA and YSYEKL. This chain's CDR3 is CASSQELAGAGNTIYF. The CDR3 DNA sequence: TGCGCCAGCAGCCAAGAACTAGCGGGCGCGGGAAACACCATATATTTT.

This clonotype was found a few times. This sequence joins TRBV28 and TRBJ2-7; the match to TRBD2 covers 12 bases. Germline-derived CDR1 and CDR2 are MDHEN and SYDVKM. V trimming: 5 bases; J trimming: 5 bases; junction bases outside the gene matches: 1. This CDR3 has 13 residues. The chain's CDR3 is CASSRLAGDEQYV. The DNA of the CDR3 is TGTGCCAGCAGTCGACTAGCGGGAGACGAGCAGTACGTC.

This clonotype was counted only a few times. The chain combines TRBV10-3 with TRBJ2-7; no clear D. V was cut by 1 base and J by 4 bases, with 8 bases left in between. The CDR3 has 13 residues. The germline CDR1 and CDR2 sequences are ENHRY and SYGVKD. This chain's CDR3 is CAISEYRMYEQYF. Written as DNA, the CDR3 is TGTGCCATCAGTGAGTACAGAATGTACGAGCAGTACTTC.

The table lists this clonotype with many counts. V is TRBV12-3 or TRBV12-4 and J is TRBJ2-1; 9 nucleotides line up with TRBD2. The length of the CDR3 is 15 residues. V shed 6 bases, J shed 6 bases, and the junction held 9 bases outside the gene matches. The CDR3: CASRPGTSSLNEQFF. The DNA for the CDR3 is TGTGCCAGCAGGCCCGGGACTAGCAGCCTCAATGAGCAGTTCTTC.

The genes are TRBV7-9 and TRBJ2-5; 8 nucleotides match TRBD2. Germline-derived CDR1 and CDR2 are SEHNR and FQNEAQ (reference sequence). The CDR3 covers 15 residues. The ends lost 5 bases at V and 5 bases at J; junction bases unmatched: 10. CDR3 nucleotide sequence: TGTGCCAGCAGCCAAAGCGGGGGCGGAGGGGAGACCCAGTACTTC. Encoded protein: CASSQSGGGGETQYF.

The gene calls are TRBV7-2 and TRBJ2-5; no reliable D call. The CDR3 length is 14 residues. V was clipped by 1 base and J by 2 bases, with 8 bases between them. The germline CDR1 and CDR2 sequences are SGHTA and FQGNSA. CDR3 protein: CASSLVPVQETQYF. CDR3 sequence (DNA): TGTGCCAGCAGCTTAGTCCCGGTGCAAGAGACCCAGTACTTC.

The chain recombines TRBV4-2 with TRBJ2-3, with D maybe TRBD2 (5 bases). The CDR3 runs 15 residues. CDR1 is LGHNA and CDR2 is YNFKEQ in the germline V gene. V dropped 4 bases and J dropped 2 bases, with 13 bases sitting between them. This CDR3 reads CASSREQRDTDTQYF. The DNA for the CDR3 is TGTGCCAGCAGCCGCGAACAGAGGGACACAGATACGCAGTATTTT.

The rearrangement links TRBV20-1 to TRBJ1-6; 7 bases align to TRBD1. Trimming removed 1 base from V and 11 bases from J; junction bases left unmatched: 5. Looked up from germline, CDR1 is DFQATT and CDR2 is SNEGSKA (reference sequence). This CDR3 is 13 amino acids long. The CDR3 loop is CSARAPGGTPLHF. DNA for the CDR3: TGCAGTGCTAGAGCCCCAGGGGGGACACCCCTCCACTTT.

A few counts support this clonotype. The V call is TRBV11-3, the J call TRBJ2-1; TRBD2 aligns across 12 bases. Germline assignment: CDR1 SGHNT and CDR2 YENEEA. The CDR3 is 15 residues long. V lost 5 bases, J lost 4 bases, and 3 bases stayed unmatched. The CDR3 coding sequence is TGTGCCAGCAGCAAGGGACTAGCGGGTTACAATGAGCAGTTCTTC. Protein sequence: CASSKGLAGYNEQFF. Variable domain in full (rest from reference TRBV11-3 and TRBJ2-1): EAGVVQSPRYKIIEKKQPVAFWCNPISGHNTLYWYLQNLGQGPELLIRYENEEAVDDSQLPKDRFSAERLKGVDSTLKIQPAELGDSAVYLCASSKGLAGYNEQFFGPGTRLTVL.

The chain uses TRBV12-3 or TRBV12-4 and TRBJ1-6; 9 bases line up with TRBD1. J was trimmed by 9 bases and V by 7 bases; bases with no gene match: 4. The CDR3 covers 13 residues. The CDR3 spells CASTSDRGSPLHF. CDR3 coding DNA: TGTGCCAGCACCTCGGACAGGGGTTCACCCCTCCACTTT.

The V call is TRBV4-3, the J call TRBJ2-7; D possibly corresponds to TRBD2 (6 bases). The CDR3 is made up of 15 amino acids. Germline V gene sequence: CDR1 LGHNA, CDR2 YSLEER. V shed 0 bases and J shed 6 bases, with 15 bases lying between them. CDR3 loop: CASSQELAGWGEQYF. In nucleotides, the CDR3 is TGCGCCAGCAGCCAAGAACTAGCCGGTTGGGGCGAGCAGTACTTC.

The rearrangement joins TRBV20-1 to TRBJ2-2, with a possible D match to TRBD2 (5 bases). Trimming cost V 1 base and J 6 bases, with 9 bases left between them. CDR3 length: 13 amino acids. CDR1 and CDR2 (germline): DFQATT, SNEGSKA (reference sequence). The CDR3 nucleotides are TGCAGTGCTAGAGGGGGAGTCGCCGGGGAGCTGTTTTTT. Translated: CSARGGVAGELFF.

The chain employs TRBV6-5 and TRBJ2-7; D not certain. Trimming shortened V by 4 bases and J by 2 bases, and 12 bases separated the two germline ends. The CDR3 is 14 amino acids. Germline-derived CDR1 and CDR2 are MNHEY and SVGAGI. CDR3 residues: CASSSRNLPYEQYV. The DNA of the CDR3 is TGTGCCAGCAGTTCACGAAATTTACCCTACGAGCAGTACGTC.

This clonotype was observed many times. CDR3 coding DNA: TGCGCCAGCAGCCGGGATGCGGAGGATACGCAGTATTTT. This gives the protein CASSRDAEDTQYF. The chain combines TRBV5-1 with TRBJ2-3; D might be TRBD2 (5 bases). The CDR3 runs to 13 residues. Trimming removed 4 bases at V and 6 bases at J, with 12 bases between. Germline CDR1 reads SGHRS; CDR2 reads YFSETQ.

A few counts support this clonotype. The chain combines TRBV5-1 with TRBJ1-2; the D is unclear. There are 13 residues in the CDR3. The V end was cut by 0 bases, the J end by 8 bases, with 11 bases between. Germline CDR1 is SGHRS and CDR2 is YFSETQ. The CDR3 here is CASSLGQTWGYTF. The CDR3 DNA reads TGCGCCAGCAGCTTGGGTCAGACCTGGGGCTACACCTTC.

This clonotype came up many times. The chain carries TRBV10-3 and TRBJ2-7; 7 nucleotides agree with TRBD1. Trimming removed 2 bases from V and 3 bases from J; junction bases left unmatched: 13. The V gene's germline CDR1 is ENHRY and CDR2 SYGVKD. The CDR3 contains 17 residues. As DNA, the CDR3 is TGTGCCATCAGTGAGCGGTCCCCACAGGGGCTCGACTACGAGCAGTACTTC. It is translated as CAISERSPQGLDYEQYF.

CDR3 region: CASSQRLDQRGILQETQYF. CDR3 DNA: TGTGCCAGCAGTCAACGTCTGGACCAGCGGGGGATACTCCAAGAGACCCAGTACTTC. The chain is built from TRBV6-2 or TRBV6-3 and TRBJ2-5; TRBD2 agrees at 8 bases. The V and J ends lost 5 bases and 1 base, in that order; junction bases with no gene match: 18. The germline V gene encodes CDR1 MNHEY and CDR2 SVGEGT. There are 19 residues in the CDR3.

The table lists this clonotype with a few counts. The chain couples TRBV29-1 to TRBJ2-5; no definite D call. Per the germline V gene, CDR1 is SQVTM and CDR2 is ANQGSEA. This CDR3 comprises 12 residues. Trimming took off 7 bases at V and 8 bases at J, with 17 bases between the two ends. The CDR3 DNA reads as TGCAGCGCGACCACCATGGATATAACCCAGTACTTC. It yields the protein CSATTMDITQYF.